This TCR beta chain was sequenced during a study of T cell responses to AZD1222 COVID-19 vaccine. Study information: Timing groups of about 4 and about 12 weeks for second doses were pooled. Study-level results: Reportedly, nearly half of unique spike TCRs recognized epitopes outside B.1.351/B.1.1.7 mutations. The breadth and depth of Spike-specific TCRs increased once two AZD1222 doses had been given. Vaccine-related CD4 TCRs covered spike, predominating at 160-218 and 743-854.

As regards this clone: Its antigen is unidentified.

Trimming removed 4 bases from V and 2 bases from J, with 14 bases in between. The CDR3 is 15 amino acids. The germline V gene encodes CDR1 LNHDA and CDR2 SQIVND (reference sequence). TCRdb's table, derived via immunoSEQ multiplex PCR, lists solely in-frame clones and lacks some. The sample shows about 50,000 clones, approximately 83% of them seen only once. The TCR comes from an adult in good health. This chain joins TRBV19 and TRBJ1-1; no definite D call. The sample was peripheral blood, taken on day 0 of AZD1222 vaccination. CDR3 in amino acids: CASSTAQLKNTEAFF. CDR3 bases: TGTGCCAGTAGTACAGCACAACTTAAAAACACTGAAGCTTTCTTT.